This TCR beta chain was recovered during a study of control samples from healthy donors and cancer patients. TCRdb's copy holds only in-frame clones and misses some; the assay was immunoSEQ multiplex PCR. Of 75,000 to 100,000 clones listed, roughly nine tenths are singletons. The CDR3 consists of 15 residues. Germline V gives CDR1 SGDLS, CDR2 YYNGEE. V dropped 3 bases and J dropped 3 bases, with 14 bases sitting between them. This clonotype was obtained from a woman between 50 and 59 years old in good health. The V call is TRBV9, the J call TRBJ2-3; no firm D call. Sequencing was done on a sample of blood. The CDR3 DNA reads as TGTGCCAGCAGCGCCCCACGGTACCTAACAGATACGCAGTATTTT. Encoded protein: CASSAPRYLTDTQYF.